The 25 T cell receptor beta chains listed next were all sequenced from one sample in a study of CD8 T cells in ankylosing spondylitis. TCRdb recomputed calls from the 5' RACE reads with MiXCR, one row per CDR3 protein. The sample shows about 320,000 distinct CDR3 sequences, around a tenth of them seen only once. The sequencing sample was made of blood, either unsorted or a sorted T cell fraction (not recorded which). These receptors were collected from a female donor with ankylosing spondylitis or in good health (not recorded which).

This clonotype showed up just a few times. The genes are TRBV20-1 and TRBJ2-7; 10 nucleotides align to TRBD2. V was clipped by 6 bases and J by 2 bases; unmatched bases: 13. The V gene's germline CDR1 is DFQATT and CDR2 SNEGSKA (reference sequence). The CDR3 has 16 residues. In nucleotides, the CDR3 is TGCAGTGCCCCAAATCCCCGACTAGCGGGCGCCTACGAGCAGTACTTC. This translates into CSAPNPRLAGAYEQYF.

Many counts were recorded for this clonotype. Here the CDR3 reads CSAPGVQDQPQHF. The CDR3, as DNA: TGCAGTGCTCCAGGGGTTCAGGATCAGCCCCAGCATTTT. J is TRBJ1-5 and V is TRBV20-1; maybe TRBD1 (6 bases). Deletions cut 5 bases from V and 5 bases from J, with 13 bases between. The CDR3 is 13 amino acids. Per the germline V gene, CDR1 is DFQATT and CDR2 is SNEGSKA (reference sequence).

This clonotype was observed at least ten times. V usage is TRBV5-1 and J usage is TRBJ1-2; unclear D gene. Germline V gene sequence: CDR1 SGHRS, CDR2 YFSETQ. The CDR3 consists of 15 residues. With 0 bases removed from V and 1 base from J, the gap between germline ends came to 10 bases. CDR3 region: CASSLVDPFNYGYTF. The DNA of the CDR3 is TGCGCCAGCAGCTTGGTTGACCCCTTTAACTATGGCTACACCTTC.

The sample holds many counts of this clonotype. The genes are TRBV2 and TRBJ1-5; 7 bases are shared with TRBD1. Germline V lookup: CDR1 SNHLY, CDR2 FYNNEI. The V gene end was trimmed by 6 bases and the J gene end by 2 bases; junction bases not matched to a gene: 4. The CDR3 has 14 residues. The chain's CDR3 is CASRKGAGNQPQHF. The CDR3 region has the DNA TGTGCCAGCAGGAAGGGGGCGGGCAATCAGCCCCAGCATTTT.

The gene calls are TRBV5-1 and TRBJ2-3; no definite D call. The germline V and J ends were trimmed by 4 bases and 9 bases, with 18 bases remaining between them. This CDR3 is built from 14 residues. Germline assignment: CDR1 SGHRS and CDR2 YFSETQ. CDR3: CASSASPTEETQYF. CDR3 in DNA: TGCGCCAGCAGCGCCAGCCCTACCGAGGAGACGCAGTATTTT.

The chain is built from TRBV15 and TRBJ2-5; 9 bases are shared with TRBD2. CDR1 LNHNV and CDR2 YYDKDF come from the germline V gene (reference sequence). V gave up 5 bases and J gave up 5 bases; unmatched junction bases: 6. This CDR3 contains 14 residues. The CDR3 DNA sequence: TGTGCCACCAGCGGGGGGACTAGCCTGGAGACCCAGTACTTC. Encoded protein: CATSGGTSLETQYF.

This clonotype was found many times. This rearrangement joins TRBV7-2 to TRBJ2-1; TRBD2 is a possible D gene (5 bases). The germline gives CDR1 SGHTA, CDR2 FQGNSA. V shed 5 bases and J shed 8 bases, with 16 bases lying between them. This CDR3 is built from 14 residues. In DNA, the CDR3 is TGTGCCAGCAGCCCGAGTGCGGGTCGGGATGAGCAGTTCTTC. This sequence encodes CASSPSAGRDEQFF.

This chain joins TRBV20-1 and TRBJ2-3, with 7 nucleotides matching TRBD2. The CDR3 has 17 amino acids. The germline V gene has CDR1 DFQATT and CDR2 SNEGSKA (reference sequence). V lost 2 bases to trimming and J lost 6 bases; unmatched junction nucleotides: 17. The CDR3: CSARHLGGLPSYDTQYF. CDR3 nucleotide sequence: TGCAGTGCTAGACACCTCGGGGGACTACCTTCCTATGATACGCAGTATTTT.

This clonotype was observed a handful of times. The chain employs TRBV15 and TRBJ1-1; perhaps TRBD1 as D (6 bases). V lost 0 bases and J 0 bases, leaving 17 bases between the germline ends. CDR1 LNHNV and CDR2 YYDKDF come from the germline V gene (reference sequence). The CDR3 contains 18 residues. CDR3 in amino acids: CATSRDRRAGAMNTEAFF. The CDR3 DNA follows: TGTGCCACCAGCAGAGATCGGAGGGCGGGGGCGATGAACACTGAAGCTTTCTTT.

On this clonotype: The germline gene is not matched at one end of the junction; a read error may be the cause. The CDR3 bases are TGTGCCACCCGCAGATCAGCCGACGGTTCTAATGAGCAGTTCTTC. It translates to CATRRSADGSNEQFF. The genes are TRBV15 and TRBJ2-1, with D hard to call. The CDR3 loop spans 15 amino acids. Germline V gives CDR1 LNHNV, CDR2 YYDKDF (reference sequence).

CDR3 DNA: TGTGCCAGTATAGACAGAAAAGTCTCCGGGGAGCTGTTTTTT. This translates into CASIDRKVSGELFF. This chain uses TRBV19 with TRBJ2-2, with D possibly being TRBD1 (5 bases). V was clipped by 7 bases and J by 6 bases, with 15 bases between them. The length of the CDR3 is 14 residues. Germline CDR1 is LNHDA and CDR2 is SQIVND (reference sequence).

The sample holds many counts of this clonotype. The gene calls are TRBV10-3 and TRBJ2-5; D is possibly TRBD2 (5 bases). V was clipped by 4 bases and J by 5 bases, with 8 bases between them. The CDR3 sequence is 12 residues long. CDR1 and CDR2 (germline): ENHRY, SYGVKD. The CDR3 DNA sequence: TGTGCCATCAGTGGGGAGCGGGAGACCCAGTACTTC. Its translation is CAISGERETQYF.

This clonotype was counted ten times or more. This rearrangement joins TRBV5-1 to TRBJ2-7, with a possible D match to TRBD1 (5 bases). This CDR3 has 15 amino acids. Trimming left V 4 bases short and J 6 bases short, with 20 bases between. Germline CDR1 reads SGHRS; CDR2 reads YFSETQ. CDR3 in amino acids: CASSPKGQGVGEQYF. Written as DNA, the CDR3 is TGCGCCAGCAGCCCGAAGGGCCAGGGCGTTGGCGAGCAGTACTTC.

The rearrangement uses TRBV7-2 and TRBJ2-5; D perhaps matches TRBD2 (5 bases). Trimming took 4 bases from V and 0 from J, leaving 9 bases between them. The CDR3 consists of 14 residues. Per the germline V gene, CDR1 is SGHTA and CDR2 is FQGNSA. As DNA, the CDR3 is TGTGCCAGCAGCTCGTACGGGAACCAAGAGACCCAGTACTTC. Its protein is CASSSYGNQETQYF.

This clonotype was seen at least ten times. The chain combines TRBV10-1 with TRBJ2-2; D might be TRBD1 (6 bases). V lost 8 bases and J 3 bases, leaving 10 bases between the germline ends. The CDR3 loop spans 13 amino acids. Per the germline V gene, CDR1 is WNHNN and CDR2 is SYGVQD (reference sequence). The CDR3 coding sequence is TGCGCCAGCCGCGGACAGCACACCGGGGAGCTGTTTTTT. Its translation is CASRGQHTGELFF.

The rearrangement joins TRBV4-1 to TRBJ2-1; D may be TRBD1 (6 bases). The CDR3 is 14 residues long. V lost 1 base to trimming and J lost 5 bases, with 9 bases between them. CDR1 MGHRA and CDR2 YSYEKL come from the germline V gene. The CDR3 DNA is TGCGCCAGCAGCCAAGTTGGACAGAACAATGAGCAGTTCTTC. As protein: CASSQVGQNNEQFF.

This clonotype appeared many times. The V gene is TRBV2, the J gene TRBJ2-1, with D possibly TRBD2 on 6 matching bases. This CDR3 is built from 12 residues. The V end lost 4 bases, the J end lost 8 bases, and 9 bases lay between the germline ends. Per the germline V gene, CDR1 is SNHLY and CDR2 is FYNNEI. The CDR3 protein is CASSAGVYEQFF. The CDR3 nucleotides read TGTGCCAGCAGTGCGGGAGTCTATGAGCAGTTCTTC.

This clonotype was counted many times. The chain couples TRBV20-1 to TRBJ2-1; possible D gene TRBD2, 5 bases. V was trimmed by 0 bases and J by 10 bases, leaving 16 bases between them. The germline gives CDR1 DFQATT, CDR2 SNEGSKA (reference sequence). The CDR3 is made up of 14 amino acids. The CDR3 spells CSARDASGPGEQFF. As DNA, the CDR3 is TGCAGTGCTAGAGATGCCAGCGGCCCCGGGGAGCAGTTCTTC.

This sequence joins TRBV2 and TRBJ2-7; D remains ambiguous. This CDR3 region has 14 residues. V was shortened by 3 bases and J by 1 base, with 10 bases between the two germline ends. Germline lookup yields CDR1 SNHLY and CDR2 FYNNEI. CDR3 sequence (DNA): TGTGCCAGCAGTGATTTGCTCTGGTCCTACGAGCAGTACTTC. As protein: CASSDLLWSYEQYF. Filled out from reference TRBV2 and TRBJ2-7, the complete variable domain reads EPEVTQTPSHQVTQMGQEVILRCVPISNHLYFYWYRQILGQKVEFLVSFYNNEISEKSEIFDDQFSVERPDGSNFTLKIRSTKLEDSAMYFCASSDLLWSYEQYFGPGTRLTVT.

In this sample, this clonotype turned up a few times. This chain links TRBV30 with TRBJ2-1; D could derive from TRBD1 or TRBD2 (5 bases each). The CDR3 runs to 13 residues. From germline, CDR1 is GTSNPN and CDR2 SVGIG (reference sequence). The germline V and J ends were trimmed by 5 bases and 7 bases, with 15 bases remaining between them. This chain's CDR3 is CAWVYSGRNEQFF. In DNA form, the CDR3 reads TGTGCCTGGGTCTATTCGGGGCGGAATGAGCAGTTCTTC.

This clonotype was seen only a few times. This chain connects TRBV20-1 to TRBJ2-5; a weak D match, TRBD2 (5 bases). Germline V gives CDR1 DFQATT, CDR2 SNEGSKA (reference sequence). With 8 bases removed from V and 2 bases from J, the gap between germline ends came to 15 bases. The CDR3 runs to 13 residues. The CDR3 here is CSPHSGDQETQYF. CDR3 DNA sequence: TGCAGTCCCCACAGCGGCGATCAAGAGACCCAGTACTTC.

The sample holds a few counts of this clonotype. This chain connects TRBV7-2 to TRBJ2-1; D is perhaps TRBD2 (6 bases). Germline CDR1 SGHTA, CDR2 FQGNSA. The CDR3 covers 16 residues. Between the trimmed V and J ends, which lost 4 bases and 8 bases, there was a span of 21 bases. The CDR3 bases are TGTGCCAGCAGCTCAATTATGGGGTACGGGAGCGATGAGCAGTTCTTC. Its translation: CASSSIMGYGSDEQFF.

This clonotype was recorded at least ten times. The J gene is TRBJ2-7, the V gene TRBV7-2; D gene ambiguous. V lost 4 bases and J 5 bases, leaving 12 bases between the germline ends. The germline V gene encodes CDR1 SGHTA and CDR2 FQGNSA. This CDR3 comprises 13 residues. The CDR3 DNA follows: TGTGCCAGCAGCTCTGGTATCATGAACGAGCAGTACTTC. Translated, it gives CASSSGIMNEQYF.

Ten or more counts support this clonotype. The chain joins TRBV20-1 to TRBJ1-1; D is perhaps TRBD1 (6 bases). Looked up from germline, CDR1 is DFQATT and CDR2 is SNEGSKA (reference sequence). This CDR3 contains 15 residues. V lost 5 bases and J 0 bases, leaving 16 bases between the germline ends. The CDR3 reads CSASKADRLNTEAFF. CDR3 DNA: TGCAGTGCTTCTAAAGCGGACAGACTGAACACTGAAGCTTTCTTT.

Ten or more counts support this clonotype. The DNA for the CDR3 is TGTGCCAGCAGTCGACCGCGCGGTACAGGGGGGCCTACTGAAGCTTTCTTT. It codes for CASSRPRGTGGPTEAFF. The V gene is TRBV12-3 or TRBV12-4, the J gene TRBJ1-1, with 8 positions matching TRBD1. The CDR3 totals 17 residues. V trimming: 5 bases; J trimming: 5 bases; junction bases outside the gene matches: 16.